This TCR beta chain came from a study of memory CD4+ T cells and cytomegalovirus serostatus. Across the study: This sample comes from healthy Belgian adults, roughly nine CMV seropositive, 24 seronegative.

This clone appeared once. CDR1 SGHAT and CDR2 FQNNGV come from the germline V gene. The V and J ends lost 5 bases and 10 bases respectively, with 21 bases between them. This CDR3 is 15 amino acids long. Generated by immunoSEQ multiplex PCR, the TCRdb table keeps only in-frame clones and is missing some. The sample yields approximately 61,000 clones, roughly four fifths seen once. Single viable CD3+CD4+CD8-CD45RO+ cells were sorted as the memory CD4+ T cells. The sequence came from an adult in good health and CMV-seronegative. What was sequenced was memory CD4+ T cells from blood. This sequence joins TRBV11-2 and TRBJ2-1, with D possibly TRBD2 on 5 matching bases. The CDR3 spells CASSRPGPAGGEQFF. CDR3 bases: TGTGCCAGCAGCCGACCCGGGCCTGCGGGCGGGGAGCAGTTCTTC.